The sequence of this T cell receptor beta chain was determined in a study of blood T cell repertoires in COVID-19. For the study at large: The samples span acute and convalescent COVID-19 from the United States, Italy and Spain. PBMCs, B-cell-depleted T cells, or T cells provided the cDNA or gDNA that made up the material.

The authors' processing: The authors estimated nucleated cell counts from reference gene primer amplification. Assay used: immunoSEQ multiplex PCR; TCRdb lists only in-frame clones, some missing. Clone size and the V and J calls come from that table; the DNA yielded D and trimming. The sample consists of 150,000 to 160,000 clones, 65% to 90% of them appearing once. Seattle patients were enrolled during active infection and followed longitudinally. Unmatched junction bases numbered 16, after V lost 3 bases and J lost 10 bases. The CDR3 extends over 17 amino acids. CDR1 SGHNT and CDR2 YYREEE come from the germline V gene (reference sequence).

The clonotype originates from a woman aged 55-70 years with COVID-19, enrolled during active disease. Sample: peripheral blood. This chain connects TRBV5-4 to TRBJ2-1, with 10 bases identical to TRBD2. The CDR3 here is CASSSKLGAGGPGEQFF. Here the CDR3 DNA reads TGTGCCAGCAGCTCTAAATTGGGAGCGGGAGGGCCGGGCGAGCAGTTCTTC.